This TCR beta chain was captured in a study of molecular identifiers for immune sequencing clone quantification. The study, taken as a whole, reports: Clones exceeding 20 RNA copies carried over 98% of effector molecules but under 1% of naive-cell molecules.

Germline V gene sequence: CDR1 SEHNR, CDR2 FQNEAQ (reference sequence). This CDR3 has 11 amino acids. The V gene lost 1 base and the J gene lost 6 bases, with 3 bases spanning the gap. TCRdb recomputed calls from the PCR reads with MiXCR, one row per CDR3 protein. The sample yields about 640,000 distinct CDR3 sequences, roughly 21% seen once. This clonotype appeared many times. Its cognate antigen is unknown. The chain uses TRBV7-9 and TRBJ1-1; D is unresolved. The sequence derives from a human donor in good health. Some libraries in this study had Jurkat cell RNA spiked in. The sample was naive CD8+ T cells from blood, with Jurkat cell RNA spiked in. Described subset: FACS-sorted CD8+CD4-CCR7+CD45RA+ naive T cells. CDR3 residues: CASSLGSEAFF. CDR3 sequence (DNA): TGTGCCAGCAGCTTAGGTTCTGAAGCTTTCTTT.